This passage covers 3 T cell receptor beta chains from one sample sequenced in a study of cytotoxic CD8 clonotypes in ibrutinib-treated CLL. Produced via immunoSEQ multiplex PCR; TCRdb's table is partial and in-frame only. The top ten hold roughly 24% of the sample, which has more than 85,000 clones, 70% to 80% seen once. This material consisted of PBMCs, taken after 24 months of ibrutinib treatment. These receptors all come from a human donor with chronic lymphocytic leukemia.

The rearrangement joins TRBV9 to TRBJ2-2; D is unclear. In germline, CDR1 is SGDLS, CDR2 YYNGEE. Trimming took off 6 bases at V and 6 bases at J, with 15 bases between the two ends. This CDR3 region has 14 residues. The DNA for the CDR3 is TGTGCCAGCAAGTTCGGCAGTAGGGCCGGGGAGCTGTTTTTT. Its protein product is CASKFGSRAGELFF.

The V and J genes are TRBV6-1 and TRBJ2-7; D remains unclear. The CDR3 has 14 amino acids. Trimming took 1 base from V and 2 from J, leaving 9 bases between them. Germline CDR1 is MNHNS and CDR2 is SASEGT. The CDR3 sequence: CASSEGAQTYEQYF. Written as DNA, the CDR3 is TGTGCCAGCAGTGAAGGGGCCCAAACCTACGAGCAGTACTTC.

The V gene is TRBV5-1, the J gene TRBJ1-1; D call uncertain. The CDR3 loop spans 13 amino acids. Looked up from germline, CDR1 is SGHRS and CDR2 is YFSETQ. Deletions cut 4 bases from V and 1 base from J, with 8 bases between. The CDR3 loop is CASSHSGNTEAFF. The CDR3 DNA is TGCGCCAGCAGCCACAGCGGGAACACTGAAGCTTTCTTT.